These 14 T cell receptor beta chains share one sample of origin, sequenced in a study of blood T cell repertoires in COVID-19. Generated by immunoSEQ multiplex PCR, the TCRdb table keeps only in-frame clones and is missing some. This table holds fewer than 300,000 clones, 82% found once. The sequenced sample was peripheral blood. Receptors originate from a woman aged 18-30 years with acute or convalescent COVID-19.

This clone was detected a few times. V usage is TRBV28 and J usage is TRBJ1-6; D is uncertain. Germline assignment: CDR1 MDHEN and CDR2 SYDVKM. With 3 bases removed from V and 11 bases from J, the gap between germline ends came to 11 bases. The CDR3 is made up of 13 amino acids. CDR3 residues: CASSFPQLTPLHF. CDR3 nucleotide sequence: TGTGCCAGCAGTTTCCCCCAGTTGACACCCCTCCACTTT.

J is TRBJ1-3 and V is TRBV7-9, with a possible D match to TRBD1 (6 bases). CDR3 size: 16 residues. V lost 3 bases, J lost 4 bases, and 16 bases lay in between. Germline assignment: CDR1 SEHNR and CDR2 FQNEAQ (reference sequence). Here the CDR3 DNA reads TGTGCCAGCAGCTTTGGACAGTTATTTGCGGGAAACACCATATATTTT. Translation gives CASSFGQLFAGNTIYF.

The chain has TRBV7-9 and TRBJ2-1; 8 bases are a match to TRBD2. In germline, CDR1 is SEHNR, CDR2 FQNEAQ (reference sequence). There are 12 residues in the CDR3. V dropped 1 base and J dropped 16; count of bases not matched to a gene: 6. The CDR3, as DNA: TGTGCCAGCAGCTTAGAAGTAGCGGGAATTTTCTTC. Protein product: CASSLEVAGIFF.

The V call is TRBV3-1 (or the pseudogene TRBV3-2), the J call TRBJ2-2; 7 positions agree with TRBD2. Germline V gene lookup returns CDR1 LGHDT and CDR2 YNNKEL (reference sequence). The V segment lost 1 base and the J segment 0 bases; nucleotides outside the gene matches: 8. CDR3 length equals 18 residues. The CDR3 DNA reads TGTGCCAGCAGCCAAGCACTTCCGCTAGCGGCGAACACCGGGGAGCTGTTTTTT. It is translated as CASSQALPLAANTGELFF.

V gene TRBV5-5 combines with J gene TRBJ1-6; 7 positions agree with TRBD1. V gave up 2 bases and J gave up 15 bases; unmatched junction bases: 5. The CDR3 spans 12 residues. Germline CDR1 is SGHKS and CDR2 is YYEKEE (reference sequence). The CDR3 loop reads CASSFDRERLHF. As DNA, the CDR3 is TGTGCCAGCAGCTTCGACAGGGAGCGCCTCCACTTT.

The table lists this clone with a few counts. The V and J genes are TRBV4-3 and TRBJ1-4; TRBD1 matches 8 bases. Per the germline V gene, CDR1 is LGHNA and CDR2 is YSLEER. The CDR3 sequence is 16 residues long. The ends lost 0 bases at V and 12 bases at J; junction bases unmatched: 12. The chain's CDR3 is CASSQEEGQGGLELFF. The DNA of the CDR3 is TGCGCCAGCAGCCAAGAAGAAGGACAGGGAGGTTTGGAACTGTTTTTT.

The V and J genes are TRBV4-1 and TRBJ2-5, with 7 positions matching TRBD1. The CDR3 totals 12 residues. V shed 8 bases and J 2 bases; nucleotides not matched to a gene: 2. Germline CDR1 reads MGHRA; CDR2 reads YSYEKL. In DNA form, the CDR3 reads TGCGCCAGCGGGACAGATCAAGAGACCCAGTACTTC. It specifies CASGTDQETQYF.

The chain combines TRBV27 with TRBJ2-3, with 7 bases aligning to TRBD2. The CDR3 has 17 amino acids. Trimming took 3 bases from V and 5 from J; bases not matched to a gene: 14. Germline V CDR1 and CDR2: MNHEY, SMNVEV (reference sequence). The CDR3 region is CASSFYKLGLLGDTQYF. The CDR3 DNA follows: TGTGCCAGCAGTTTCTACAAATTGGGACTACTGGGAGATACGCAGTATTTT.

The chain recombines TRBV7-9 with TRBJ2-1, with 11 bases aligning to TRBD1. The length of the CDR3 is 15 residues. Germline CDR1 is SEHNR and CDR2 is FQNEAQ (reference sequence). The V segment lost 5 bases and the J segment 4 bases; nucleotides outside the gene matches: 4. Here the CDR3 reads CASSADRGRYNEQFF. The CDR3 nucleotides are TGTGCCAGCAGCGCGGACAGGGGGCGGTACAATGAGCAGTTCTTC.

The genes are TRBV3-1 (or the pseudogene TRBV3-2) and TRBJ2-7, with 10 positions matching TRBD2. V lost 4 bases, J lost 3 bases, and 3 bases stayed unmatched. The germline gives CDR1 LGHDT, CDR2 YNNKEL (reference sequence). The CDR3 runs to 14 residues. The CDR3 coding sequence is TGTGCCAGCAGCCTCCGGACTAGCGGCTACGAGCAGTACTTC. It translates to CASSLRTSGYEQYF.

The DNA for the CDR3 is TGTGCCAGCAGTTCGGGGTGGGGGGAGCTGTTTTTT. Translating it yields CASSSGWGELFF. J is TRBJ2-2 and V is TRBV6-5; D possibly corresponds to TRBD2 (5 bases). This CDR3 has 12 amino acids. V dropped 4 bases and J dropped 8 bases, with 8 bases sitting between them. Germline values: CDR1 MNHEY, CDR2 SVGAGI.

In nucleotides, the CDR3 is TGTGCCAGCAGCCGGACAGGGGTTAATGAAAAACTGTTTTTT. Amino acids: CASSRTGVNEKLFF. The J gene is TRBJ1-4, the V gene TRBV5-4, with 9 bases that match TRBD1. Germline assignment: CDR1 SGHNT and CDR2 YYREEE (reference sequence). This CDR3 contains 14 residues. The V and J ends lost 4 bases and 4 bases, in that order; junction bases with no gene match: 2.

The rearrangement uses TRBV6-5 and TRBJ2-7, with TRBD2 matching 10 bases. Germline V lookup: CDR1 MNHEY, CDR2 SVGAGI. V lost 5 bases and J lost 5; bases outside the gene matches: 3. The CDR3 contains 13 residues. The CDR3 nucleotides read TGTGCCAGCAGTCTAGCGGGAGTAGACGAGCAGTACTTC. Amino acids: CASSLAGVDEQYF.

The chain carries TRBV7-2 and TRBJ1-1, with D tentatively TRBD1 (6 bases). Germline V CDR1 and CDR2: SGHTA, FQGNSA. The V gene lost 7 bases and the J gene lost 5 bases, with 20 bases spanning the gap. The CDR3 has 15 amino acids. The DNA of the CDR3 is TGTGCCAGCATCCTCTCGAGCAGGGGAAAAACTGAAGCTTTCTTT. Protein: CASILSSRGKTEAFF.